One and the same sample provided the 14 T cell receptor beta chains below, sequenced in a study of blood T cell repertoires in COVID-19. Only in-frame clones appear in the TCRdb table, and some are missing; sequencing was by immunoSEQ multiplex PCR. Seen here are about 150,000 clones, 91% observed once, and the top ten hold less than 0.6%. The sample taken for sequencing was peripheral blood. The origin of the receptors is a man aged 50 or older with acute or convalescent COVID-19.

CDR3 sequence reads: CATSRARTSGRITTGELFF. The CDR3 nucleotides are TGTGCCACCAGCAGAGCCCGGACTAGCGGGAGGATTACCACCGGGGAGCTGTTTTTT. J is TRBJ2-2 and V is TRBV15, with 14 bases identical to TRBD2. In germline, CDR1 is LNHNV, CDR2 YYDKDF (reference sequence). V lost 1 base to trimming and J lost 4 bases; unmatched junction nucleotides: 8. There are 19 residues in the CDR3. The entire variable domain, with the rest obtained from reference TRBV15 and TRBJ2-2, is as follows: DAMVIQNPRYQVTQFGKPVTLSCSQTLNHNVMYWYQQKSSQAPKLLFHYYDKDFNNEADTPDNFQSRRPNTSFCFLDIRSPGLGDTAMYLCATSRARTSGRITTGELFFGEGSRLTVL.

The V call is TRBV11-1, the J call TRBJ1-6; a weak D match, TRBD1 (6 bases). The ends were cut back, 5 bases at V and 1 base at J, with 9 bases in the middle. The CDR3 loop spans 15 amino acids. Per the germline V gene, CDR1 is SGHAT and CDR2 is FQDESV (reference sequence). The CDR3 region has the DNA TGTGCCAGCAGCATCGGACAGTCCTATAATTCACCCCTCCACTTT. Amino acids: CASSIGQSYNSPLHF.

The chain joins TRBV10-1 to TRBJ2-3; 10 positions match TRBD1. Germline V CDR1 and CDR2: WNHNN, SYGVQD (reference sequence). The trim removed 5 bases at V and 0 bases at J, leaving 11 bases unmatched. The CDR3 contains 18 residues. CDR3 protein: CASSSSGRGQGSTDTQYF. CDR3 nucleotides: TGCGCCAGCAGTTCCTCCGGCAGGGGACAGGGGAGCACAGATACGCAGTATTTT.

This chain connects TRBV19 to TRBJ1-1; TRBD1 matches at 7 bases. The CDR3 is made up of 13 amino acids. In germline, CDR1 is LNHDA, CDR2 SQIVND (reference sequence). Losses at the gene ends were 7 bases for V and 1 base for J; bases not matched to a gene: 3. The CDR3 reads CASKGGPNTEAFF. The CDR3 region has the DNA TGTGCCAGTAAAGGGGGCCCGAACACTGAAGCTTTCTTT.

This clone occurred a few times. J is TRBJ1-2 and V is TRBV3-1 (or the pseudogene TRBV3-2), with TRBD1 identical over 11 bases. The CDR3 runs to 15 residues. V was pared by 1 base and J by 5 bases, with 3 bases of the junction left unmatched. Germline V gene lookup returns CDR1 LGHDT and CDR2 YNNKEL (reference sequence). The CDR3 region is CASSQAGTGGYGYTF. CDR3 nucleotides: TGTGCCAGCAGCCAAGCCGGGACAGGGGGATATGGCTACACCTTC.

This clone was seen just once. This sequence joins TRBV6-5 and TRBJ2-1; 10 bases line up with TRBD2. With V trimmed by 6 bases and J by 3 bases, 5 bases remained unmatched. From germline, CDR1 is MNHEY and CDR2 SVGAGI. The CDR3 consists of 15 residues. CDR3 sequence: CASSITSGNYNEQFF. The CDR3 region has the DNA TGTGCCAGCAGCATAACTAGCGGGAACTACAATGAGCAGTTCTTC.

V and J are TRBV7-9 and TRBJ2-1; TRBD1 agrees at 10 bases. V trimming: 5 bases; J trimming: 9 bases; junction bases outside the gene matches: 10. The germline CDR1 and CDR2 sequences are SEHNR and FQNEAQ (reference sequence). The CDR3 has 15 amino acids. In DNA form, the CDR3 reads TGTGCCAGCAGCCCCAGGGGGACAGGGGTGGTTGAGCAGTTCTTC. This codes for CASSPRGTGVVEQFF. Supplemented by reference TRBV7-9 and TRBJ2-1, the full variable domain reads DTGVSQNPRHKITKRGQNVTFRCDPISEHNRLYWYRQTLGQGPEFLTYFQNEAQLEKSRLLSDRFSAERPKGSFSTLEIQRTEQGDSAMYLCASSPRGTGVVEQFFGPGTRLTVL.

The chain uses TRBV7-9 and TRBJ2-1; D gene uncertain. The CDR3 runs 13 residues. Between the trimmed V and J ends, which lost 2 bases and 3 bases, there was a span of 5 bases. Germline CDR1 reads SEHNR; CDR2 reads FQNEAQ (reference sequence). In nucleotides, the CDR3 is TGTGCCAGCAGCTTATTCGTCTACAATGAGCAGTTCTTC. Its translation: CASSLFVYNEQFF.

The table lists this clone with a count of one. J is TRBJ1-1 and V is TRBV5-1, with a weak D call TRBD1 (5 bases). This CDR3 is 15 amino acids long. Trimming removed 0 bases from V and 7 bases from J, with 16 bases in between. Per the germline V gene, CDR1 is SGHRS and CDR2 is YFSETQ. CDR3 nucleotide sequence: TGCGCCAGCAGCTTGGCCTGGCCAGACGGGGGTGAAGCTTTCTTT. It is translated as CASSLAWPDGGEAFF.

The DNA for the CDR3 is TGTGCCAGCAGCCGGGCAGCGGGAGCGGGAGATACGCAGTATTTT. Protein product: CASSRAAGAGDTQYF. This chain joins TRBV4-2 and TRBJ2-3, with 8 bases fitting TRBD2. CDR1 and CDR2 (germline): LGHNA, YNFKEQ. V was pared by 4 bases and J by 5 bases, with 8 bases of the junction left unmatched. The CDR3 runs to 15 residues.

This clone was observed once. The rearrangement uses TRBV5-1 and TRBJ1-2; no clear D gene. Germline values: CDR1 SGHRS, CDR2 YFSETQ. This CDR3 is 15 amino acids long. V gave up 1 base and J gave up 0 bases, with 10 bases separating them. Here the CDR3 DNA reads TGCGCCAGCAGCTTGTTTGCAGGCCCTAACTATGGCTACACCTTC. This codes for CASSLFAGPNYGYTF. The full variable domain, with the rest looked up from reference TRBV5-1 and TRBJ1-2, is KAGVTQTPRYLIKTRGQQVTLSCSPISGHRSVSWYQQTPGQGLQFLFEYFSETQRNKGNFPGRFSGRQFSNSRSEMNVSTLELGDSALYLCASSLFAGPNYGYTFGSGTRLTVV.

This clone was counted a single time. The V gene is TRBV6-5, the J gene TRBJ2-2; D perhaps matches TRBD2 (5 bases). V lost 0 bases and J lost 6, with 11 bases in between. CDR3 length: 15 amino acids. CDR1 and CDR2 (germline): MNHEY, SVGAGI. The CDR3 sequence is CASSYSRGVPGELFF. The CDR3 DNA reads TGTGCCAGCAGTTACTCTCGGGGAGTCCCCGGGGAGCTGTTTTTT.

The chain carries TRBV7-9 and TRBJ2-1; D may be TRBD2 (6 bases). Germline V gene data show CDR1 as SEHNR and CDR2 as FQNEAQ (reference sequence). Trimming left V 2 bases short and J 6 bases short, with 11 bases between. The CDR3 contains 14 residues. CDR3 coding DNA: TGTGCCAGCAGCTTAATCGGGGGAGGCAATGAGCAGTTCTTC. Translating gives CASSLIGGGNEQFF.

The rearrangement joins TRBV7-3 to TRBJ2-1; tentatively, D is TRBD1 (5 bases). The V gene's germline CDR1 is SGHTA and CDR2 FQGTGA. This CDR3 is 14 amino acids long. Trimming removed 3 bases from V and 4 bases from J, with 10 bases in between. This chain's CDR3 is CASSLQGIYNEQFF. The CDR3 nucleotides are TGTGCCAGCAGCTTGCAGGGAATTTACAATGAGCAGTTCTTC.